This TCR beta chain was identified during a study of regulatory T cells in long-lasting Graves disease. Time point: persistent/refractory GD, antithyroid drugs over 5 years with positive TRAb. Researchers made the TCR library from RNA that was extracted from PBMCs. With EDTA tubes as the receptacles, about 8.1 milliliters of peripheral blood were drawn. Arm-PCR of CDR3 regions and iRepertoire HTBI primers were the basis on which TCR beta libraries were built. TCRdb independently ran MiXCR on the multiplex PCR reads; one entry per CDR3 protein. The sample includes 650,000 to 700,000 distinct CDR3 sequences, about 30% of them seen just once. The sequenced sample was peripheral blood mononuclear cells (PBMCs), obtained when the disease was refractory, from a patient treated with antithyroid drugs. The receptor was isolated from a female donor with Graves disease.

CDR3 sequence reads: CASSLLRTTNYGYTF. DNA of the CDR3: TGTGCCAGCAGCTTATTACGGACCACTAACTATGGCTACACCTTC. The genes are TRBV7-2 and TRBJ1-2; D remains unclear. CDR3 length: 15 amino acids. Germline V lookup: CDR1 SGHTA, CDR2 FQGNSA. The ends were cut back, 2 bases at V and 0 bases at J, with 10 bases in the middle.